This TCR beta chain was recovered during a study of blood T cell repertoires in COVID-19 (dated by TCRdb to between 2020 and 2021). With regard to the full study: Samples covering the acute and convalescent phases of COVID-19 were provided by collaborators in the United States, Italy and Spain. Where available, HLA class I and class II types were obtained from metadata supplied by the sample provider rather than from assay-based typing. The sample metadata nearly always contained a de-identified subject ID, COVID-19 status, age in years and sex. The repertoires were released in a freely available public database intended as a resource for research on the immune response to SARS-CoV-2. The prospective study material was composed of cDNA or gDNA derived from T cells, B-cell-depleted T cells, or PBMCs. Samples came from the ongoing ImmuneRACE study (first 160 participants) plus 1,254 subjects from 6 global collaborators. The dataset comprised deeply sampled blood TCRbeta repertoires from subjects exposed to, actively infected with, or recovered from COVID-19. The study at large found these results: The amount of clinical and demographic metadata varied by source and participant and was provided uncurated.

Counted from cysteine to phenylalanine, this CDR3 has 14 amino acids. Only the CDR3 region is kept as DNA, spanning 42 bases read in frame from base 1. CDR1 LNHDA and CDR2 SQIVND were looked up in the germline V gene (reference sequence). A distance of 8 bases separates the germline ends of V and J, which lose 3 bases and 0 bases respectively. Each collaborating institution followed its own protocols to collect whole blood in K2EDTA tubes. For TCRbeta analysis, collaborators shipped samples as frozen whole blood, isolated PBMCs, or DNA extracted from either of those sample types. The immunoSEQ Assay, a bias-controlled multiplex PCR, was used to amplify TCRbeta CDR3 regions from genomic DNA. In the paper's pipeline: The number of nucleated cells in each sample was estimated by amplification of reference gene primers within the assay. To quantify the absolute abundance of each unique TCRbeta CDR3 rearrangement, sequence reads were collapsed and filtered. Productive Simpson clonality was computed per sample as the square root of Simpson's diversity index over productive rearrangements. In TCRdb, the immuneACCESS table is reduced to in-frame sequences with V and J assigned. These tables do not hold every clone; where another copy was compared, an unresolved V gene accounts for under half, and the others remain unexplained. The V and J calls and clone size were taken over from that table, and D and trimming were inferred from the DNA. Within this sample are 150,000 to 200,000 clones, with approximately 90% of them counted one time only. Of the sample, under 5% falls within the top ten clones.

A remark on this clone: There is no known antigen for this receptor. The sample holds no much larger clone one base away, and base qualities are not on file.

The TCR sequence derives from a human donor in a cohort sampled during active COVID-19. Sample: peripheral blood. The rearrangement joined TRBV19 to TRBJ1-2, with the identity of the D gene unclear. The CDR3 protein: CASSIAGANYGYTF. Read as DNA, the sequence is TGTGCCAGTAGTATCGCGGGTGCTAACTATGGCTACACCTTC.